Shown below are 6 T cell receptor beta chains from a single sample sequenced in a study of blood T cell repertoires in COVID-19. Here immunoSEQ multiplex PCR was the method, and the copy in TCRdb shows in-frame clones only, minus some. This sample has approximately 170,000 clones, with 90% to 95% found just once. Sequencing used peripheral blood. The source is a woman aged 60-70 years with COVID-19, enrolled during active disease.

J is TRBJ1-2 and V is TRBV12-3 or TRBV12-4; possible D gene TRBD1, 6 bases. The CDR3 runs to 13 residues. Trimming pared 3 bases from V and 3 bases from J, leaving 8 bases between. The CDR3 loop reads CASSLTGDYGYTF. The CDR3, as DNA: TGTGCCAGCAGTTTGACAGGAGACTATGGCTACACCTTC.

The chain links TRBV24-1 to TRBJ2-3, with 7 bases matching TRBD2. In germline, CDR1 is KGHDR, CDR2 SFDVKD. With 3 bases clipped from V and 1 base from J, the junction kept 9 bases outside the gene matches. The CDR3 has 17 residues. The CDR3 DNA reads TGTGCCACCAGTGATGGAGGGAGGGCTTGGGGCACAGATACGCAGTATTTT. This sequence encodes CATSDGGRAWGTDTQYF.

This chain joins TRBV5-5 and TRBJ1-4, with a weak D call TRBD1 (5 bases). The germline gives CDR1 SGHKS, CDR2 YYEKEE (reference sequence). The V gene lost 8 bases and the J gene lost 2 bases, with 19 bases spanning the gap. The CDR3 consists of 16 residues. The CDR3 spells CASTKGPSITNEKLFF. The CDR3 nucleotides are TGTGCCAGTACAAAGGGGCCCTCCATCACTAATGAAAAACTGTTTTTT.

The chain carries TRBV7-2 and TRBJ2-7; D might be TRBD1 (5 bases). Germline CDR1 SGHTA, CDR2 FQGNSA. The CDR3 consists of 14 residues. V lost 1 base and J lost 2, with 9 bases in between. CDR3: CASSLVGRAYEQYF. The CDR3, as DNA: TGTGCCAGCAGCTTAGTAGGCAGGGCCTACGAGCAGTACTTC.

This chain links TRBV5-4 with TRBJ1-2, with 9 bases identical to TRBD1. The CDR3 is 16 residues long. Germline V gives CDR1 SGHNT, CDR2 YYREEE (reference sequence). The V and J ends lost 4 bases and 6 bases, in that order; junction bases with no gene match: 13. CDR3 nucleotide sequence: TGTGCCAGCAGCAACCCTCCGGGACAGGGAGTGGATGGCTACACCTTC. Translated: CASSNPPGQGVDGYTF.

This rearrangement joins TRBV6-2 or TRBV6-3 to TRBJ1-2; D call uncertain. This CDR3 has 13 residues. V was clipped by 6 bases and J by 4 bases, with 12 bases between them. Germline loops: CDR1 MNHEY, CDR2 SVGEGT. In DNA, the CDR3 is TGTGCCAGCAGCCAGACAAGACCCTATGGCTACACCTTC. It codes for CASSQTRPYGYTF.